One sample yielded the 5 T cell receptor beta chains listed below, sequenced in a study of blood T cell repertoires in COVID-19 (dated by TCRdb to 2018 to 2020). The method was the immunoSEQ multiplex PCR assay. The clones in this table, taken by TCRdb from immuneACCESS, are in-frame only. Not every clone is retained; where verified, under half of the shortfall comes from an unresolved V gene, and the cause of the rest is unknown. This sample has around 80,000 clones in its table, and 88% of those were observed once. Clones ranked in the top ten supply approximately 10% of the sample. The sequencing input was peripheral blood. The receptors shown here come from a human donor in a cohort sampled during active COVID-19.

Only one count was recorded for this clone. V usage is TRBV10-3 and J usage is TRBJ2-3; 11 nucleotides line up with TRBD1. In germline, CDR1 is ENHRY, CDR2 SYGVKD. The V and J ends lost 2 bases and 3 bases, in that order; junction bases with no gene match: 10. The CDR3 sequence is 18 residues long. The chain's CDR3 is CAISELGQGALDTDTQYF. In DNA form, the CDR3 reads TGTGCCATCAGTGAGCTTGGACAGGGGGCATTAGATACAGATACGCAGTATTTT.

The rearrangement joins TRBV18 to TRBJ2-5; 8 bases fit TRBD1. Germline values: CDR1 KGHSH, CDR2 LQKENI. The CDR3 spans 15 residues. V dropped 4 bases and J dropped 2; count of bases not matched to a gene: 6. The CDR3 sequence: CASSRLTGEQETQYF. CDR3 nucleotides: TGTGCCAGCTCACGCCTGACAGGGGAACAAGAGACCCAGTACTTC. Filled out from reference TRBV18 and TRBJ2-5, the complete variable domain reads NAGVMQNPRHLVRRRGQEARLRCSPMKGHSHVYWYRQLPEEGLKFMVYLQKENIIDESGMPKERFSAEFPKEGPSILRIQQVVRGDSAAYFCASSRLTGEQETQYFGPGTRLLVL.

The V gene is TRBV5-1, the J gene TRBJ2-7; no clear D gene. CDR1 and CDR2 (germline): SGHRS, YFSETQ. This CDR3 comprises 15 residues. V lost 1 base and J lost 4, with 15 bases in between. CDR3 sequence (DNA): TGCGCCAGCAGCTTGTCTTCGGGTAGAAGGTACGAGCAGTACTTC. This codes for CASSLSSGRRYEQYF.

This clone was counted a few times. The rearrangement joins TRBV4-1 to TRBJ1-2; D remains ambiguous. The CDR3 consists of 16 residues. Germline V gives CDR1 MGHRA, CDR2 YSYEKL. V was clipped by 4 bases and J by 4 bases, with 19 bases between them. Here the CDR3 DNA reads TGCGCCAGCAGCCCCGCTGGAACAGCACCCAGCTATGGCTACACCTTC. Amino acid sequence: CASSPAGTAPSYGYTF.

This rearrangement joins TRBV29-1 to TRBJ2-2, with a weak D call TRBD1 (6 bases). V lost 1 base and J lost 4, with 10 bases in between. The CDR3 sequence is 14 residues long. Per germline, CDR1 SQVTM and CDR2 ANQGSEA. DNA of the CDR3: TGCAGCGTTGAAGGGGGGACACCCACCGGGGAGCTGTTTTTT. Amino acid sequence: CSVEGGTPTGELFF.